The 9 T cell receptor beta chains listed next were all sequenced from one sample in a study of blood T cells in healthy people across ages. Then a second PCR, running about 6 to 12 cycles, was carried out with a sample-barcoded 5' primer and a J-beta primer mix. TCRdb re-called the 5' RACE reads with MiXCR, one entry per CDR3 protein. The sample lists about 1 million distinct CDR3 sequences; 45% were seen once. The material sequenced was blood. The receptors come from a woman aged 55-70 years in good health.

This clonotype turned up a few times. CDR3: CASQGQGGYEQYF. The CDR3 region has the DNA TGTGCCAGTCAGGGACAGGGTGGCTACGAGCAGTACTTC. This chain joins TRBV27 and TRBJ2-7; 9 bases match TRBD1. The germline CDR1 and CDR2 sequences are MNHEY and SMNVEV (reference sequence). The CDR3 length is 13 residues. V lost 9 bases and J lost 3; bases outside the gene matches: 6.

The chain combines TRBV14 with TRBJ2-1; 7 bases match TRBD2. J was trimmed by 7 bases and V by 4 bases; bases with no gene match: 4. Per the germline V gene, CDR1 is SGHDN and CDR2 is FVKESK. The CDR3 totals 13 residues. For the CDR3, the DNA is TGTGCCAGCAGCCCGGGACTACCTAATGAGCAGTTCTTC. Translating it yields CASSPGLPNEQFF.

This clonotype was observed at least ten times. This rearrangement joins TRBV7-6 to TRBJ2-7; D unresolved. Trimming stripped 5 bases from V and 2 bases from J, with 10 bases between. The germline V gene has CDR1 SGHVS and CDR2 FNYEAQ. The CDR3 extends over 13 amino acids. CDR3 residues: CASSPTQTYEQYF. The CDR3, as DNA: TGTGCCAGCAGCCCGACCCAAACCTACGAGCAGTACTTC.

This clonotype was counted once. This chain connects TRBV3-1 to TRBJ2-7, with a weak D call TRBD2 (5 bases). V was trimmed by 0 bases and J by 7 bases, leaving 16 bases between them. The CDR3 has 15 amino acids. Per germline, CDR1 LGHDT and CDR2 YNNKEL (reference sequence). CDR3 nucleotides: TGTGCCAGCAGCCAAGAGAGCGGATCCTTCGGGGAGCAGTACTTC. Translated: CASSQESGSFGEQYF.

The chain links TRBV30 to TRBJ1-5, with 9 nucleotides matching TRBD1. The CDR3 runs 14 residues. With V trimmed by 3 bases and J by 1 base, 1 base remained unmatched. The germline gives CDR1 GTSNPN, CDR2 SVGIG (reference sequence). CDR3 bases: TGTGCCTGGAGCGGACAGGGGAGCAATCAGCCCCAGCATTTT. As protein: CAWSGQGSNQPQHF.

This chain connects TRBV20-1 to TRBJ1-2; weak D call: TRBD1 (5 bases). V lost 3 bases and J 2 bases, leaving 7 bases between the germline ends. The CDR3 length is 12 residues. Germline assignment: CDR1 DFQATT and CDR2 SNEGSKA (reference sequence). As DNA, the CDR3 is TGCAGTGCTAGCGACAGAAACTATGGCTACACCTTC. Translated, it gives CSASDRNYGYTF.

V gene TRBV28 combines with J gene TRBJ2-3; 7 bases fit TRBD2. The CDR3 extends over 14 amino acids. Germline values: CDR1 MDHEN, CDR2 SYDVKM. V dropped 7 bases and J dropped 2; count of bases not matched to a gene: 6. CDR3 sequence: CASMASGDTDTQYF. The CDR3 DNA is TGTGCCAGCATGGCTAGCGGCGACACAGATACGCAGTATTTT.

The V call is TRBV20-1, the J call TRBJ2-7, with 8 bases lining up with TRBD1. CDR1 and CDR2 (germline): DFQATT, SNEGSKA (reference sequence). The CDR3 extends over 13 amino acids. The V segment lost 4 bases and the J segment 3 bases; nucleotides outside the gene matches: 5. CDR3 in DNA: TGCAGTGCTATTGGACAGGGAGTCTACGAGCAGTACTTC. Protein: CSAIGQGVYEQYF.

There are a few counts of this clonotype. This sequence joins TRBV12-3 or TRBV12-4 and TRBJ2-3; D is possibly TRBD1 (5 bases). Trimming took 5 bases from V and 2 from J, leaving 17 bases between them. This CDR3 comprises 16 residues. The CDR3 here is CASSPQTVSDTDTQYF. For the CDR3, the DNA is TGTGCCAGCAGTCCCCAGACAGTCAGCGACACAGATACGCAGTATTTT.